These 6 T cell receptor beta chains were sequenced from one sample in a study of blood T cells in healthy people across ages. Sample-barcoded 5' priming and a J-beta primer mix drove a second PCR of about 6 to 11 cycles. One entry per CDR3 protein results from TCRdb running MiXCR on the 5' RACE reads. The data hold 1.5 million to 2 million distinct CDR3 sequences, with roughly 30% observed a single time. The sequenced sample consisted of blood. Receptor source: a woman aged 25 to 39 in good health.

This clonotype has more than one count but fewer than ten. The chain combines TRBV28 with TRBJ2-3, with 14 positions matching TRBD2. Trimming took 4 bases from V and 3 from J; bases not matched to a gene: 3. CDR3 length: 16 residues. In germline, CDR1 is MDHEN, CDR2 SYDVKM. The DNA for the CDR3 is TGTGCCAGCAGTTGGACTAGCGGGGGGATTACAGATACGCAGTATTTT. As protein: CASSWTSGGITDTQYF.

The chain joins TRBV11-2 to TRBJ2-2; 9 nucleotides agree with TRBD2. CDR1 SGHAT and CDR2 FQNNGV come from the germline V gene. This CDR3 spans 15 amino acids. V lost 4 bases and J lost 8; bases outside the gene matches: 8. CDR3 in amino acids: CASSSRGGARGELFF. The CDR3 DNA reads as TGTGCCAGCAGCTCCCGCGGGGGGGCCCGTGGGGAGCTGTTTTTT. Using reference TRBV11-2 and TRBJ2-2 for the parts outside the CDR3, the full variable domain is EAGVAQSPRYKIIEKRQSVAFWCNPISGHATLYWYQQILGQGPKLLIQFQNNGVVDDSQLPKDRFSAERLKGVDSTLKIQPAKLEDSAVYLCASSSRGGARGELFFGEGSRLTVL.

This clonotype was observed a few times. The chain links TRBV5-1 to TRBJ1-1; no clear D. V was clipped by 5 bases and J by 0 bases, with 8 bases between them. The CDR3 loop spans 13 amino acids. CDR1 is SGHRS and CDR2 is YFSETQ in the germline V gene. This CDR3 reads CASRAMMNTEAFF. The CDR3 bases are TGCGCCAGCAGGGCTATGATGAACACTGAAGCTTTCTTT. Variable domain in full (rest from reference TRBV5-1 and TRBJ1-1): KAGVTQTPRYLIKTRGQQVTLSCSPISGHRSVSWYQQTPGQGLQFLFEYFSETQRNKGNFPGRFSGRQFSNSRSEMNVSTLELGDSALYLCASRAMMNTEAFFGQGTRLTVV.

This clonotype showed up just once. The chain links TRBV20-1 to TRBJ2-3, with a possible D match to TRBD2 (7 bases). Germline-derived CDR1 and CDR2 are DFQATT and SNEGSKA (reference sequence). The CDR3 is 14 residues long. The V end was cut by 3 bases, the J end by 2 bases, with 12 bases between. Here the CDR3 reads CSASRGGFTDTQYF. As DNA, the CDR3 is TGCAGTGCTAGTAGGGGGGGCTTCACAGATACGCAGTATTTT.

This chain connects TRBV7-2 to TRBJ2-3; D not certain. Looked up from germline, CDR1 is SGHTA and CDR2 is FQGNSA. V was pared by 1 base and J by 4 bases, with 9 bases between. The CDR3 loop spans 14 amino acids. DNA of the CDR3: TGTACCAGCAGCTTAGGGGCGTTTTCAGATACGCAGTATTTT. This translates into CTSSLGAFSDTQYF.

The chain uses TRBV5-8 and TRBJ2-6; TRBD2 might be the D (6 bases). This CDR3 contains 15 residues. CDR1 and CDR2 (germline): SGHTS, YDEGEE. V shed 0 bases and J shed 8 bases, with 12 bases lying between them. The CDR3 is CASSLAVGGTNVLTF. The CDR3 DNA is TGTGCCAGCAGCTTGGCGGTTGGCGGGACCAACGTCCTGACTTTC.